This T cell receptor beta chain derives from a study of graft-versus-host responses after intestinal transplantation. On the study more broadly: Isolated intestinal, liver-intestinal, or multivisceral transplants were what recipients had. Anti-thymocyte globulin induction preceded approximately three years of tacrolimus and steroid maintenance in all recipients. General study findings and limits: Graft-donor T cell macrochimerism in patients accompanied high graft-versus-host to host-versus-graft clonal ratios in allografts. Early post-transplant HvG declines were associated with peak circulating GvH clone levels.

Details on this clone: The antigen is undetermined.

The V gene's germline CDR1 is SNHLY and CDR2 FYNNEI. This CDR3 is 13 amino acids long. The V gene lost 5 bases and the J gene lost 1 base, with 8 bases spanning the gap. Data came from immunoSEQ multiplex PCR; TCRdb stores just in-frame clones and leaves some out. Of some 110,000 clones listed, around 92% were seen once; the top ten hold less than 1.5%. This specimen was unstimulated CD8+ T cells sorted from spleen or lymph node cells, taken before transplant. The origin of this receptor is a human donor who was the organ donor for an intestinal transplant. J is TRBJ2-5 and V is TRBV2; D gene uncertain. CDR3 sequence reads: CASSPQFQETQYF. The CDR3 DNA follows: TGTGCCAGCAGTCCACAGTTCCAAGAGACCCAGTACTTC.